Here is one T cell receptor beta chain with its context. The data derive from a study of T-cell reconstitution after alpha-beta-depleted transplantation in children. The library targeted TCRbeta and was prepared with unique molecular identifiers. TCRdb reprocessed the PCR reads via MiXCR and lists one record per CDR3 protein. The sample has 190,000 or so distinct CDR3 sequences, about 6.3% seen once. J lost 7 bases, V lost 5 bases, and 12 bases had no gene match. In germline, CDR1 is LNHNV, CDR2 YYDKDF (reference sequence). There are 17 residues in the CDR3. This sequence was found in a human donor who donated a stem cell graft to a child with Wiskott-Aldrich syndrome. Specimen: PBMCs from the stem cell graft donor, collected from the stem cell graft. The J gene is TRBJ2-1, the V gene TRBV15; 12 bases match TRBD2. The CDR3 nucleotides read TGTGCCACCAGCCGGACCCCCACTAGCGGGGGGCGGAATGAGCAGTTCTTC. This gives the protein CATSRTPTSGGRNEQFF.